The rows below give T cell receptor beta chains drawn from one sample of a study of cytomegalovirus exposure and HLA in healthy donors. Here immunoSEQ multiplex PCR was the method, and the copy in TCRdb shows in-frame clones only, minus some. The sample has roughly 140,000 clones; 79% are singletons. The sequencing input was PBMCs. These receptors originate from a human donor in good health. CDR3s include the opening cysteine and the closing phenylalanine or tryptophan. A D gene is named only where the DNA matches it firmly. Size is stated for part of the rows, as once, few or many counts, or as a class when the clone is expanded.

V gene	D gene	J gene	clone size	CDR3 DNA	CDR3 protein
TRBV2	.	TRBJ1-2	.	TGTGCCAGCAGTGTCGATCGACAGTCCTATGGCTACACCTTC	CASSVDRQSYGYTF
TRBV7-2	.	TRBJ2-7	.	TGTGCCAGCAGCTTAACAAGCACAGGGTTGGACGAGCAGTACTTC	CASSLTSTGLDEQYF
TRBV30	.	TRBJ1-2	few	TGTGCCCTGAACCGGGGGAATAACTATGGCTACACCTTC	CALNRGNNYGYTF
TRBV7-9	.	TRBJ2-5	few	TGTGCCAGCAGCGTGGGCGGGACCAGAGAGACCCAGTACTTC	CASSVGGTRETQYF
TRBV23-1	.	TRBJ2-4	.	TGCGCCAGCAGTAACGGGTGGCGGGTAGCCAAAAACATTCAGTACTTC	CASSNGWRVAKNIQYF
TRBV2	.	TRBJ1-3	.	TGTGCCAGCAGCAGAGAAGCGGGGGCTGGAAACACCATATATTTT	CASSREAGAGNTIYF
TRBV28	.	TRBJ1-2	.	TGTGCCAGCAGCCATCAAGGGGGGGGAGGGGTCTATGGCTACACCTTC	CASSHQGGGGVYGYTF
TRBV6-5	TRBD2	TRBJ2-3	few	TGTGCCAGCAGTTCTAGCGGGGGGGCCCCTTATACGCAGTATTTT	CASSSSGGAPYTQYF
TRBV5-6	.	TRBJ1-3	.	TGTGCCAGCAGCTTGGGGAGGCGTGGAAACACCATATATTTT	CASSLGRRGNTIYF
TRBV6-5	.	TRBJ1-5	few	TGTGCCAGCTCAAGGGGACCGGGACAAGATCAGCCCCAGCATTTT	CASSRGPGQDQPQHF
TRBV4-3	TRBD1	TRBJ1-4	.	TGCGCCAGCAGCCAGGGACAGGGGGATTATGAAAAACTGTTTTTT	CASSQGQGDYEKLFF
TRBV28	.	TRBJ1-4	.	TGTGCCAGCACCCCATATCTCCCTGGGGGCAGGGCTAATGAAAAACTGTTTTTT	CASTPYLPGGRANEKLFF
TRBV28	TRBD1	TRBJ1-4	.	TGTGCCAGCCGTGACAGGGGGCCCGCAACTAATGAAAAACTGTTTTTT	CASRDRGPATNEKLFF
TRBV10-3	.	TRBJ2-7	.	TGTGCCATCAGTGAGTACCCAGCCTACGAGCAGTACTTC	CAISEYPAYEQYF